The clone carrying this T cell receptor (beta chain) was counted many times. What it binds is unknown. The CDR3 has 15 residues. The germline V and J ends were trimmed by 5 bases and 1 base, with 14 bases remaining between them. Germline assignment: CDR1 SEHNR and CDR2 FQNEAQ (reference sequence). Synthesis of cDNA was carried out by template-switch 5'RACE. The reaction used 10-nucleotide random UMIs. TCRdb fed the 5' RACE reads into MiXCR, producing one record per CDR3 protein. The data show roughly 56,000 distinct CDR3 sequences, approximately 3.1% seen once. The sample is drawn from a study of neurological immune-mediated disorders. Study-wide results and limits: When grouped phylogenetically, the repertoires of 18 of the 34 multiple sclerosis patients fell together in one related-CDR3 cluster, which is a possible signature.

The V and J genes are TRBV7-9 and TRBJ2-5, with D perhaps TRBD2 (6 bases). Material: PBMCs. The receptor was derived from a woman in her sixties or seventies with multiple sclerosis. The CDR3, as DNA: TGTGCCAGCAGCCTGGGGGACTTAACCCAAGAGACCCAGTACTTC. Protein: CASSLGDLTQETQYF.